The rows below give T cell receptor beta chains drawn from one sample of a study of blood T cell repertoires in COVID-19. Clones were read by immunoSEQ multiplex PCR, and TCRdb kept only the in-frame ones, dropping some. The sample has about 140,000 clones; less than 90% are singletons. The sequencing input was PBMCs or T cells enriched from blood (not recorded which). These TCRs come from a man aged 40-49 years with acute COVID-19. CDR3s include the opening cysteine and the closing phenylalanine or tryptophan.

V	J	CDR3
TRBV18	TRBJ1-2	CASSPEMTGSYGYTF
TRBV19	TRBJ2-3	CASSILLQGGYTDTQYF
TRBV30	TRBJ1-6	CAWSGDMSSYNSPLHF
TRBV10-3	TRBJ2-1	CAISEKLVLSVQFF
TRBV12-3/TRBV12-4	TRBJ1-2	CAIWGGLGYGYTF
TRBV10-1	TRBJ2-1	CASSARAVDNEQFF
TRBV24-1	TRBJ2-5	CATSDPNPGQGGPQYF
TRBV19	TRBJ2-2	CASIPGLNTGELFF
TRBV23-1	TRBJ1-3	CASTKGDHGNTIYF
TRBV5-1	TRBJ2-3	CASRTLAGGPEDTQYF
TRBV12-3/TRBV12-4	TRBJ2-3	CASSPGRGTGQYF
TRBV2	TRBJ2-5	CASSFDYQETQYF
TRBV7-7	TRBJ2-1	CASSPTGTSGSGSYNEQFF
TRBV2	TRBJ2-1	CASILTPEQFF
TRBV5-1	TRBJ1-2	CASSGDYGGYTF
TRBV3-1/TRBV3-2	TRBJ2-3	CASSPQALQPLSTDTQYF
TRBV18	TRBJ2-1	CASSPSQGNEQFF
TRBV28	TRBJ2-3	CASSSPTGLGTDTQYF
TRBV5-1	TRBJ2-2	CASSLVAGGRNTGELFF
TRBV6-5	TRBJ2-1	CASSYLGDNEQFF
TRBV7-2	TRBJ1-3	CASSRDRGNTIYF
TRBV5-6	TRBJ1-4	CASSGDRGHEKLFF
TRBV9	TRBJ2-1	CASSVEAGGRVEQFF
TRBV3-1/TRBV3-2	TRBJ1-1	CASSQAGDRGMVNTEAFF
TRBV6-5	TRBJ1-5	CASRGTGSNQPQHF
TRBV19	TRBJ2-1	CASSPNQQGGNEQFF
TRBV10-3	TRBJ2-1	CAISEGLAGDPGQFF
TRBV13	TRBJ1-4	CASSLDRGATEKLFF
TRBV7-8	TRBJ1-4	CASSLAGRDSGGKLFF
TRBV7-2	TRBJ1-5	CASSLSTGDRGSNQPQHF
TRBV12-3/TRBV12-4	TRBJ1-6	CASSETNNSPLHF
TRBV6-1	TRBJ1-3	CASSEFRAGGNTIYF
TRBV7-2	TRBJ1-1	CASSLARSGTEAFF
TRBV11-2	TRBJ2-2	CASSSRPSGRNTGELFF
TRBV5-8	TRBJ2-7	CASTSIRKAYEQYF
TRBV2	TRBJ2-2	CASIGRDYANTGELFF
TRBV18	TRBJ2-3	CASSPGGTIPDTQYF
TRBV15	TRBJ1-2	CATSNLGGQGVGGYTF